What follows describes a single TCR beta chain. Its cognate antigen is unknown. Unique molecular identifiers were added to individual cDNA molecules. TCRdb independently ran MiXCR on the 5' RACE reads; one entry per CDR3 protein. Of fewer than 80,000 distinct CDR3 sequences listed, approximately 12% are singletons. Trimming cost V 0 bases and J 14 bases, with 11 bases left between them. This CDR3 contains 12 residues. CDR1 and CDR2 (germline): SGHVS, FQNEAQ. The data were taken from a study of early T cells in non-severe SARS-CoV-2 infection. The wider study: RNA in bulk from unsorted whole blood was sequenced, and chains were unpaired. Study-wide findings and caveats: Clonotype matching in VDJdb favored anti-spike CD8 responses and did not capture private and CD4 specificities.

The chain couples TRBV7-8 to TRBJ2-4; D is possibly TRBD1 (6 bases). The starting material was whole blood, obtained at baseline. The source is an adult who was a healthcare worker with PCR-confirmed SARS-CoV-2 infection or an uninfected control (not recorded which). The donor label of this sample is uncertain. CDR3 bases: TGTGCCAGCAGCTTAGCTGGGACATTGAAGTACTTC. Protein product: CASSLAGTLKYF. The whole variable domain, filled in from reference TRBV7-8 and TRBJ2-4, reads GAGVSQSPRYKVAKRGQDVALRCDPISGHVSLFWYQQALGQGPEFLTYFQNEAQLDKSGLPSDRFFAERPEGSVSTLKIQRTQQEDSAVYLCASSLAGTLKYFGAGTRLSVL.